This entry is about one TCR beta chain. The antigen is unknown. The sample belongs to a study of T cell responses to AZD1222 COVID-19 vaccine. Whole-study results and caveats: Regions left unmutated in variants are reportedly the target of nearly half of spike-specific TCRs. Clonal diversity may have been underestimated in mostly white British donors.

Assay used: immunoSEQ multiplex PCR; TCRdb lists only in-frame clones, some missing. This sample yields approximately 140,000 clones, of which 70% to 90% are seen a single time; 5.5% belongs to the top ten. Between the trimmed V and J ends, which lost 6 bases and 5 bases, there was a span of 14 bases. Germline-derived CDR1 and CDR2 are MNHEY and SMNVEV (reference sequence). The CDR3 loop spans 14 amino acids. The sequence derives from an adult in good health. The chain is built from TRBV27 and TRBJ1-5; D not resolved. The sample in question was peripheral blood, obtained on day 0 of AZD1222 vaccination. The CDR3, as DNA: TGTGCCAGCAGACGATACTATGATGATCAGCCCCAGCATTTT. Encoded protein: CASRRYYDDQPQHF.